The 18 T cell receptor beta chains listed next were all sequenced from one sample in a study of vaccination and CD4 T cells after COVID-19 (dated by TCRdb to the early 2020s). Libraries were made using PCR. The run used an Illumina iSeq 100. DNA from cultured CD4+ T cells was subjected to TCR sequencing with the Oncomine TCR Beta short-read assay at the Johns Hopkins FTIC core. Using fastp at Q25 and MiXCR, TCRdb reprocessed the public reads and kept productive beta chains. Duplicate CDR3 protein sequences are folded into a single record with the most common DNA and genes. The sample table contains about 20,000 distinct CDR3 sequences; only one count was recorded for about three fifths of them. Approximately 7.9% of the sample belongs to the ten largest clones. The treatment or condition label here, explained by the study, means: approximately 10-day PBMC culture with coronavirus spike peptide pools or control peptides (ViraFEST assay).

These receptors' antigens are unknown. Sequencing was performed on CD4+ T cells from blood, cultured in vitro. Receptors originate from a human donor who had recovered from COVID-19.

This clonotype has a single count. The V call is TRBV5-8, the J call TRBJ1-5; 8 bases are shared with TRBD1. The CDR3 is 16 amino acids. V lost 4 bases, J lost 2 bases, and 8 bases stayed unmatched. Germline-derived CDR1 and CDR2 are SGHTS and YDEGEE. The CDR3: CASSRKTGAGNQPQHF. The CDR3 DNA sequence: TGTGCCAGCAGCCGTAAGACAGGGGCCGGCAATCAGCCCCAGCATTTT.

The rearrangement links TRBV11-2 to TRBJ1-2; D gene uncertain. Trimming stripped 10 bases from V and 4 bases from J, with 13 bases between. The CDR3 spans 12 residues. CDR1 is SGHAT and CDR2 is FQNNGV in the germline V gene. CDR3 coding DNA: TGTGCCACCTCACGTAGGACCTATGGCTACACCTTC. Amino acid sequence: CATSRRTYGYTF.

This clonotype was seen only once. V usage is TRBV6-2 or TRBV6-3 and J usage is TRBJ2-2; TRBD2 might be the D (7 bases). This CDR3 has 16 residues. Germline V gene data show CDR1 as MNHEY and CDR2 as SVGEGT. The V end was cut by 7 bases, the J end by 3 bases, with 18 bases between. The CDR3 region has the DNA TGTGCCAGCAACTCGGGGGGCCCTCTCTACACCGGGGAGCTGTTTTTT. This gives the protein CASNSGGPLYTGELFF.

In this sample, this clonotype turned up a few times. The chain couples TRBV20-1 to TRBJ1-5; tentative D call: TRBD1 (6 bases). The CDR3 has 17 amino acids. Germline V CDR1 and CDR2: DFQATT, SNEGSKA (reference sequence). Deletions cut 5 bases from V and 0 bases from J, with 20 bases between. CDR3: CSAWGPRSRYSNQPQHF. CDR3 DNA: TGCAGTGCTTGGGGGCCAAGGTCCCGTTATAGCAATCAGCCCCAGCATTTT.

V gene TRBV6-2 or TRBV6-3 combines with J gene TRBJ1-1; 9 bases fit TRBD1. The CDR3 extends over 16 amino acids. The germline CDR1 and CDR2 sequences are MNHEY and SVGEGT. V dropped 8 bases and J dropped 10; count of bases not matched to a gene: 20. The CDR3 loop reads CASFLAPGQGSAGAFF. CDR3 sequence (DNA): TGTGCCAGCTTTCTAGCCCCGGGACAGGGCTCTGCCGGAGCTTTCTTT.

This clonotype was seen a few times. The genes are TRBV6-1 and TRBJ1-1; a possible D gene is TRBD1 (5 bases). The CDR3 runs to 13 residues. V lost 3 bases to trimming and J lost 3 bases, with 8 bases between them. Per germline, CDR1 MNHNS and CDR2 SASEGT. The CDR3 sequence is CASSEGGDTEAFF. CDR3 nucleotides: TGTGCCAGCAGTGAGGGAGGGGACACTGAAGCTTTCTTT.

CDR3 region: CASSQDSGTDTQYF. The CDR3 DNA follows: TGTGCCAGCAGCCAAGATTCCGGAACAGATACGCAGTATTTT. The chain joins TRBV14 to TRBJ2-3; unclear D gene. The CDR3 covers 14 residues. Per germline, CDR1 SGHDN and CDR2 FVKESK. Trimming cost V 0 bases and J 3 bases, with 7 bases left between them.

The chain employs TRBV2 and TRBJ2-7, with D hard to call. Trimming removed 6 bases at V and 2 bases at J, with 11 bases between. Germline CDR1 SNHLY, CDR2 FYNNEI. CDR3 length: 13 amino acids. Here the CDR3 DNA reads TGTGCCAGCAGCGCGCATTCAACCTACGAGCAGTACTTC. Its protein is CASSAHSTYEQYF. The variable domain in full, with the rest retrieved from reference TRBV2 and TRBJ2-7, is EPEVTQTPSHQVTQMGQEVILRCVPISNHLYFYWYRQILGQKVEFLVSFYNNEISEKSEIFDDQFSVERPDGSNFTLKIRSTKLEDSAMYFCASSAHSTYEQYFGPGTRLTVT.

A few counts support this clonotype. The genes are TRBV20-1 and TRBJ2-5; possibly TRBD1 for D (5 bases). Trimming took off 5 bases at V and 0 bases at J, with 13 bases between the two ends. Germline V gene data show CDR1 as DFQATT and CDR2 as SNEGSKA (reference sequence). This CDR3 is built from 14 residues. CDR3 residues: CSALRNRYQETQYF. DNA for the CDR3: TGCAGTGCTCTCCGCAACAGGTACCAAGAGACCCAGTACTTC.

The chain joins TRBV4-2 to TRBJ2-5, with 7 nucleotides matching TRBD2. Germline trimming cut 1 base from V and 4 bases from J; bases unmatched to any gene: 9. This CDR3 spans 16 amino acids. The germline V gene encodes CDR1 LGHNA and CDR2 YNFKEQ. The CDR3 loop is CASSQGGTRETETQYF. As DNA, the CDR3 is TGTGCCAGCAGCCAAGGGGGTACGCGGGAGACAGAGACCCAGTACTTC.

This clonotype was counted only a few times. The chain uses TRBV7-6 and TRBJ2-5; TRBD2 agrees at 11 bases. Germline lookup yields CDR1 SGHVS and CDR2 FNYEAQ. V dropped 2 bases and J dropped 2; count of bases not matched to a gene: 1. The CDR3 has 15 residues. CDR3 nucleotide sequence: TGTGCCAGCAGCTTAAGGACTAGCGGGCAAGAGACCCAGTACTTC. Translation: CASSLRTSGQETQYF. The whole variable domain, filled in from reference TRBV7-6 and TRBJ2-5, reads GAGVSQSPRYKVTKRGQDVALRCDPISGHVSLYWYRQALGQGPEFLTYFNYEAQQDKSGLPNDRFSAERPEGSISTLTIQRTEQRDSAMYRCASSLRTSGQETQYFGPGTRLLVL.

For the CDR3, the DNA is TGTGCCAGTAGTACGCATGCTAACTATGGCTACACCTTC. Protein product: CASSTHANYGYTF. V is TRBV19 and J is TRBJ1-2; D gene uncertain. The CDR3 runs to 13 residues. CDR1 is LNHDA and CDR2 is SQIVND in the germline V gene (reference sequence). The V end was cut by 4 bases, the J end by 0 bases, with 6 bases between.

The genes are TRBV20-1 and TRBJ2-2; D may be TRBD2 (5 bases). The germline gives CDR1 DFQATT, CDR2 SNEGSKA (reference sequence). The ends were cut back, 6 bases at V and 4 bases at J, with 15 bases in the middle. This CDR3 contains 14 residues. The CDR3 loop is CSAPRAGGTGELFF. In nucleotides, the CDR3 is TGCAGTGCCCCCCGGGCAGGAGGCACCGGGGAGCTGTTTTTT.

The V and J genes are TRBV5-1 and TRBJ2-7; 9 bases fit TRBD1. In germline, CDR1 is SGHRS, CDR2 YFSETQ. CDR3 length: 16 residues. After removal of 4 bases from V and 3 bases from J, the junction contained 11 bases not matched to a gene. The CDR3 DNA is TGCGCCAGCAGCGACCTCCGGGACAGGGCGGGCTACGAGCAGTACTTC. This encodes CASSDLRDRAGYEQYF.

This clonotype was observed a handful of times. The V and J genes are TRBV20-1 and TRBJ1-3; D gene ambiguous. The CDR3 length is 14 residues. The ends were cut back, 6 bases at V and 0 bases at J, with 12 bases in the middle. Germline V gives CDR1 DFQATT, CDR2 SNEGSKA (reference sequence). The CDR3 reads CSALGPVSGNTIYF. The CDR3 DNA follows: TGCAGTGCGCTGGGCCCCGTCTCTGGAAACACCATATATTTT.

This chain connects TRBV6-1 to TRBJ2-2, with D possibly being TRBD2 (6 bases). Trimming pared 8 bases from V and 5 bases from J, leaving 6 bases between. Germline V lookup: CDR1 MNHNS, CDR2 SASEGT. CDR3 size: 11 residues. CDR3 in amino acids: CASRGTGELFF. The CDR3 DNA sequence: TGTGCCAGCCGGGGGACCGGGGAGCTGTTTTTT.

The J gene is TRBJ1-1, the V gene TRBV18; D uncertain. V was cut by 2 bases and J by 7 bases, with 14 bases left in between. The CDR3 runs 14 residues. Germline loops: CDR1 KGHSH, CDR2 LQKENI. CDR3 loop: CASSPGATRNEAFF. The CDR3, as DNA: TGTGCCAGCTCACCAGGAGCGACGCGGAATGAAGCTTTCTTT. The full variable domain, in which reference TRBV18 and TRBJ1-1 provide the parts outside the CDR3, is NAGVMQNPRHLVRRRGQEARLRCSPMKGHSHVYWYRQLPEEGLKFMVYLQKENIIDESGMPKERFSAEFPKEGPSILRIQQVVRGDSAAYFCASSPGATRNEAFFGQGTRLTVV.

DNA of the CDR3: TGCGCCAGCAGCTTGGGGGACATGAACACTGAAGCTTTCTTT. Protein product: CASSLGDMNTEAFF. The rearrangement links TRBV5-1 to TRBJ1-1, with a tentative D call TRBD1 (6 bases). The CDR3 totals 14 residues. Between the trimmed V and J ends, which lost 0 bases and 0 bases, there was a span of 6 bases. Germline lookup yields CDR1 SGHRS and CDR2 YFSETQ.